A single sample is the source of the 10 T cell receptor beta chains below, sequenced in a study of blood T cell repertoires in COVID-19. TCRdb's copy holds only in-frame clones and misses some; the assay was immunoSEQ multiplex PCR. The data hold tens of thousands of clones, with roughly four fifths observed a single time. The sequencing sample was made of peripheral blood. The receptors were sampled from a man older than 75 with COVID-19, enrolled during active disease.

J is TRBJ1-6 and V is TRBV18, with 7 bases lining up with TRBD1. V gave up 3 bases and J gave up 7 bases; unmatched junction bases: 9. Germline CDR1 KGHSH, CDR2 LQKENI. This CDR3 is built from 16 residues. The CDR3: CASSPNLRDRNSPLHF. CDR3 nucleotide sequence: TGTGCCAGCTCACCTAACCTCCGGGACAGAAATTCACCCCTCCACTTT.

The chain has TRBV5-1 and TRBJ2-1, with D possibly TRBD1 on 5 matching bases. V lost 4 bases and J 9 bases, leaving 17 bases between the germline ends. Germline CDR1 SGHRS, CDR2 YFSETQ. The length of the CDR3 is 14 residues. The CDR3 sequence: CASSRQQGLGEQFF. CDR3 bases: TGCGCCAGCAGCCGGCAGCAGGGCTTGGGTGAGCAGTTCTTC.

The chain links TRBV5-1 to TRBJ1-2; 10 bases are a match to TRBD1. Trimming at V came to 0 bases and at J to 3 bases, leaving 2 bases not matched to a gene. Germline V gene data show CDR1 as SGHRS and CDR2 as YFSETQ. This CDR3 has 15 residues. CDR3 nucleotide sequence: TGCGCCAGCAGCTTGGAGACAGGGGGCGACTATGGCTACACCTTC. It specifies CASSLETGGDYGYTF.

The chain uses TRBV24-1 and TRBJ2-3; 9 bases align to TRBD2. CDR1 is KGHDR and CDR2 is SFDVKD in the germline V gene. CDR3 length equals 17 residues. V shed 1 base and J 2 bases; nucleotides not matched to a gene: 6. For the CDR3, the DNA is TGTGCCACCAGTGATTTCGGCGGGGGGGCTACCACAGATACGCAGTATTTT. It yields the protein CATSDFGGGATTDTQYF.

This chain links TRBV7-2 with TRBJ2-5, with D possibly matching TRBD1 (7 bases). The CDR3 loop spans 12 amino acids. Germline lookup yields CDR1 SGHTA and CDR2 FQGNSA. Trimming removed 7 bases from V and 7 bases from J, with 13 bases in between. The CDR3 DNA sequence: TGTGCCAGCACCCCAGGGGGAGGGACCCAGTACTTC. Its translation: CASTPGGGTQYF.

This clone was detected only a few times. The chain links TRBV5-4 to TRBJ1-2; 7 nucleotides line up with TRBD1. Germline-derived CDR1 and CDR2 are SGHNT and YYREEE (reference sequence). The trim removed 3 bases at V and 3 bases at J, leaving 2 bases unmatched. CDR3 length: 13 amino acids. CDR3 nucleotides: TGTGCCAGCAGCTCAGACAGGGACTATGGCTACACCTTC. Protein: CASSSDRDYGYTF.

Here the CDR3 reads CASSPPDRGGTNYGYTF. The DNA for the CDR3 is TGTGCCAGCAGCCCCCCGGACAGGGGCGGAACTAACTATGGCTACACCTTC. The chain carries TRBV12-1 and TRBJ1-2; the table gives TRBD1 as D, unverified against the DNA. TRBV12-1 is assigned pseudogene status. This CDR3 region has 17 residues.

This clone was detected only once. V and J are TRBV5-1 and TRBJ1-2; TRBD1 aligns across 8 bases. Looked up from germline, CDR1 is SGHRS and CDR2 is YFSETQ. V lost 2 bases to trimming and J lost 3 bases; unmatched junction nucleotides: 12. The CDR3 has 17 amino acids. This chain's CDR3 is CASSFLPSTGGDYGYTF. CDR3 sequence (DNA): TGCGCCAGCAGCTTCTTGCCCTCAACAGGGGGGGACTATGGCTACACCTTC.

The chain is built from TRBV5-1 and TRBJ1-4; D unclear. V dropped 4 bases and J dropped 3 bases, with 16 bases sitting between them. Looked up from germline, CDR1 is SGHRS and CDR2 is YFSETQ. CDR3 length: 16 residues. The CDR3: CASSPGLIGANEKLFF. The CDR3 DNA reads TGCGCCAGCAGCCCGGGGTTGATCGGGGCTAATGAAAAACTGTTTTTT.

A single count supports this clone. The chain combines TRBV4-2 with TRBJ2-2; weak D call: TRBD2 (6 bases). Trimming took 4 bases from V and 7 from J, leaving 25 bases between them. The CDR3 has 18 residues. The V gene's germline CDR1 is LGHNA and CDR2 YNFKEQ. The chain's CDR3 is CASSRGVGGPQTDGELFF. For the CDR3, the DNA is TGTGCCAGCAGCCGGGGAGTGGGGGGACCCCAGACGGACGGGGAGCTGTTTTTT.